What follows are 5 T cell receptor beta chains derived from one specimen sequenced in a study of cytomegalovirus exposure and HLA in healthy donors. Researchers ran the PCR with 60 Vbeta and 13 Jbeta primers. Some clones are missing from TCRdb's copy, which holds only in-frame ones; the method was immunoSEQ multiplex PCR. The table shows 90,000 to 110,000 clones, with roughly 13% occurring only once. Material for sequencing was PBMCs. These receptors came from a man between 40 and 49 years old in good health and CMV-seropositive.

This clone was counted a few times. The V gene is TRBV7-2, the J gene TRBJ1-2; D remains ambiguous. Germline V CDR1 and CDR2: SGHTA, FQGNSA. This CDR3 spans 14 amino acids. V dropped 3 bases and J dropped 6 bases, with 14 bases sitting between them. CDR3 nucleotides: TGTGCCAGCAGCTTGGCCGCAGGCTTCAATGGCTACACCTTC. This gives the protein CASSLAAGFNGYTF. Using reference TRBV7-2 and TRBJ1-2 for the parts outside the CDR3, the full variable domain is GAGVSQSPSNKVTEKGKDVELRCDPISGHTALYWYRQSLGQGLEFLIYFQGNSAPDKSGLPSDRFSAERTGGSVSTLTIQRTQQEDSAVYLCASSLAAGFNGYTFGSGTRLTVV.

In its sample, this clone was seen a few times. V is TRBV27 and J is TRBJ1-1; D gene uncertain. The ends were cut back, 3 bases at V and 8 bases at J, with 16 bases in the middle. The CDR3 consists of 14 residues. Germline V CDR1 and CDR2: MNHEY, SMNVEV (reference sequence). The chain's CDR3 is CASSFSDRGMEAFF. CDR3 DNA sequence: TGTGCCAGCAGTTTTTCGGATCGAGGTATGGAAGCTTTCTTT.

There are a few counts of this clone. J is TRBJ2-2 and V is TRBV11-2; D gene uncertain. Trimming stripped 5 bases from V and 6 bases from J, with 13 bases between. Germline V gene data show CDR1 as SGHAT and CDR2 as FQNNGV. The CDR3 is 14 amino acids. CDR3 nucleotides: TGTGCCAGCAGCGTGATGCCGGTCGCCGGGGAGCTGTTTTTT. Protein: CASSVMPVAGELFF.

This chain links TRBV27 with TRBJ2-1, with TRBD2 matching over 8 bases. Germline V CDR1 and CDR2: MNHEY, SMNVEV (reference sequence). J gave up 10 bases and V 3 bases, and 8 bases lay outside the gene matches. The CDR3 sequence is 14 residues long. The CDR3 region is CASSFRPGGKEQFF. The CDR3 DNA follows: TGTGCCAGCAGTTTTAGACCGGGAGGGAAAGAGCAGTTCTTC.

The chain recombines TRBV6-1 with TRBJ2-5; D might be TRBD2 (6 bases). CDR1 is MNHNS, CDR2 SASEGT, per germline. This CDR3 contains 15 residues. The V end was cut by 1 base, the J end by 4 bases, with 13 bases between. This chain's CDR3 is CASSEDVTRRETQYF. CDR3 in DNA: TGTGCCAGCAGTGAAGATGTGACTAGACGAGAGACCCAGTACTTC.